These 7 T cell receptor beta chains were all obtained from the same sample, sequenced in a study of shared T cell receptors in the human thymus. Some clones are missing from TCRdb's copy, which holds only in-frame ones; the method was immunoSEQ multiplex PCR. The table shows hundreds of thousands of clones, with over 75% occurring only once. These sequences were also reported in another study, on human thymus T cells.

Input material: thymocytes. The receptors were sampled from a boy younger than two with a congenital heart defect.

This clone has only one observation. This CDR3 is also generated by other DNA sequences in the sample. The J gene is TRBJ2-7, the V gene TRBV30; 7 positions match TRBD1. CDR3 size: 13 residues. Losses at the gene ends were 1 base for V and 1 base for J; bases not matched to a gene: 1. Germline assignment: CDR1 GTSNPN and CDR2 SVGIG (reference sequence). For the CDR3, the DNA is TGTGCCTGGAGTGGACAGGGTTCCTACGAGCAGTACTTC. It translates to CAWSGQGSYEQYF. The full variable domain, in which reference TRBV30 and TRBJ2-7 provide the parts outside the CDR3, is SQTIHQWPATLVQPVGSPLSLECTVEGTSNPNLYWYRQAAGRGLQLLFYSVGIGQISSEVPQNLSASRPQDRQFILSSKKLLLSDSGFYLCAWSGQGSYEQYFGPGTRLTVT.

This chain joins TRBV4-2 and TRBJ2-3, with 12 bases identical to TRBD2. The CDR3 length is 16 residues. Germline V lookup: CDR1 LGHNA, CDR2 YNFKEQ. V dropped 2 bases and J dropped 8; count of bases not matched to a gene: 8. CDR3 sequence: CASSQRQTSGGPTQYF. The CDR3 DNA sequence: TGTGCCAGCAGCCAAAGACAGACTAGCGGGGGCCCTACGCAGTATTTT.

The chain carries TRBV6-5 and TRBJ2-1, with D maybe TRBD2 (7 bases). The CDR3 has 15 residues. Germline CDR1 MNHEY, CDR2 SVGAGI. V lost 3 bases and J lost 5, with 14 bases in between. The CDR3 DNA follows: TGTGCCAGCAGTTATGGGGCGGGGGCCCACAATGAGCAGTTCTTC. It encodes CASSYGAGAHNEQFF.

The chain couples TRBV5-6 to TRBJ1-4; maybe TRBD1 (6 bases). In germline, CDR1 is SGHDT, CDR2 YYEEEE. The CDR3 has 16 amino acids. Deletions cut 4 bases from V and 5 bases from J, with 18 bases between. CDR3 region: CASSLLTTGVNEKLFF. The DNA of the CDR3 is TGTGCCAGCAGCCTACTCACGACAGGTGTGAATGAAAAACTGTTTTTT.

This clone was detected a few times. The chain has TRBV21-1 and TRBJ1-5; the table's TRBD1 call for D was not verified on the DNA. TRBV21-1 is termed a pseudogene. There are 16 residues in the CDR3. CDR3 protein: CASSIQQGRHNQPQHF. The CDR3 DNA reads TGTGCCAGCAGCATCCAACAGGGGAGACACAATCAGCCCCAGCATTTT.

The V gene is TRBV28, the J gene TRBJ1-5; 10 positions agree with TRBD1. V lost 3 bases, J lost 0 bases, and 8 bases stayed unmatched. Germline lookup yields CDR1 MDHEN and CDR2 SYDVKM. CDR3 size: 18 residues. The CDR3 sequence is CASSLGTGEINSNQPQHF. The CDR3 region has the DNA TGTGCCAGCAGTTTGGGGACAGGGGAAATTAATAGCAATCAGCCCCAGCATTTT.

The rearrangement joins TRBV4-3 to TRBJ2-7; 7 bases map to TRBD2. Trimming removed 1 base from V and 0 bases from J; junction bases left unmatched: 9. Looked up from germline, CDR1 is LGHNA and CDR2 is YSLEER. The CDR3 sequence is 17 residues long. CDR3 loop: CASSQVPTSEGSYEQYF. Written as DNA, the CDR3 is TGCGCCAGCAGCCAAGTCCCAACTAGCGAGGGCTCCTACGAGCAGTACTTC.